This T cell receptor beta chain was profiled in a study of blood T cell repertoires in COVID-19. Study-wide context: Whether acute or convalescent, the COVID-19 samples came from the United States, Italy and Spain. Sources were T cells, B-cell-depleted T cells, or PBMCs; the material itself was cDNA or gDNA.

Trimming removed 0 bases from V and 10 bases from J, with 23 bases in between. Germline assignment: CDR1 SGDLS and CDR2 YYNGEE. The CDR3 extends over 17 amino acids. Per the authors' pipeline: Estimated nucleated cell counts came from reference gene primer amplification. Sequenced by immunoSEQ multiplex PCR; TCRdb stores in-frame clones only, minus some. D and trimming were read from the DNA, whereas the V and J calls and clone size are those reported in that table. Seen here are some 200,000 clones, 80% to 90% observed once, and the top ten hold over 9.5%. This clone showed up just once. V usage is TRBV9 and J usage is TRBJ2-1; D might be TRBD2 (6 bases). The sequenced sample consisted of peripheral blood. This TCR derives from an elderly woman with acute or convalescent COVID-19. Here the CDR3 reads CASSVGLVSPESPEQFF. The CDR3 DNA follows: TGTGCCAGCAGCGTAGGACTAGTCTCACCGGAGTCACCCGAGCAGTTCTTC.